What follows are 8 T cell receptor beta chains derived from one specimen sequenced in a study of T cells in localized non-small cell lung cancer (TCRdb year 2020). Library preparation used the immunoSEQ multiplex PCR assay. This immuneACCESS table, as held by TCRdb, lists in-frame sequences with V and J called but not all clones. Of the missing ones, under half trace to an unresolved V gene in checked studies; the others have no known cause. For this sample there are 25,000 to 35,000 clones; about nine tenths appear just once. The top ten clones comprise less than 5% of the sample. The material was peripheral blood mononuclear cells, obtained before any cancer treatment. These receptors were collected from a woman aged 35-70 years with stage III lung adenocarcinoma.

This clone was observed a single time. The DNA of the CDR3 is TGTGCCAGTGCAAGGGACTCCTATAATTCACCCCTCCACTTT. Translation gives CASARDSYNSPLHF. The genes are TRBV19 and TRBJ1-6, with D hard to call. This CDR3 comprises 14 residues. The V gene's germline CDR1 is LNHDA and CDR2 SQIVND (reference sequence). V lost 8 bases, J lost 0 bases, and 8 bases lay in between.

The chain employs TRBV9 and TRBJ1-1; weak D call: TRBD1 (5 bases). The germline CDR1 and CDR2 sequences are SGDLS and YYNGEE. Trimming removed 3 bases at V and 5 bases at J, with 17 bases between. This CDR3 is built from 15 residues. For the CDR3, the DNA is TGTGCCAGCAGCGAAGCCCAGGGTCTTGAGACTGAAGCTTTCTTT. It is translated as CASSEAQGLETEAFF.

The CDR3 loop reads CASSQDQTGPYNEQFF. The DNA for the CDR3 is TGCGCCAGCAGCCAAGATCAGACAGGGCCCTACAATGAGCAGTTCTTC. The chain employs TRBV4-1 and TRBJ2-1, with 7 nucleotides matching TRBD1. Germline CDR1 is MGHRA and CDR2 is YSYEKL. Trimming at V came to 0 bases and at J to 2 bases, leaving 4 bases not matched to a gene. The CDR3 runs 16 residues.

This chain connects TRBV6-1 to TRBJ2-3; 9 bases line up with TRBD1. Per germline, CDR1 MNHNS and CDR2 SASEGT. The CDR3 covers 14 residues. With V trimmed by 3 bases and J by 3 bases, 1 base remained unmatched. The DNA for the CDR3 is TGTGCCAGCAGTGAGGGACAGGGAACAGATACGCAGTATTTT. Its translation is CASSEGQGTDTQYF.

The chain carries TRBV9 and TRBJ1-1, with unresolved D. This CDR3 comprises 13 residues. Germline V CDR1 and CDR2: SGDLS, YYNGEE. V was trimmed by 1 base and J by 1 base, leaving 5 bases between them. CDR3 sequence reads: CASSVLTNTEAFF. The CDR3 DNA sequence: TGTGCCAGCAGCGTACTCACGAACACTGAAGCTTTCTTT.

This chain uses TRBV11-2 with TRBJ2-7; D is undetermined. The CDR3 contains 11 residues. Germline V gene lookup returns CDR1 SGHAT and CDR2 FQNNGV. The V end lost 6 bases, the J end lost 3 bases, and 6 bases lay between the germline ends. The chain's CDR3 is CASSLDYEQYF. The CDR3 DNA follows: TGTGCCAGCAGTCTAGACTACGAGCAGTACTTC. Supplemented by reference TRBV11-2 and TRBJ2-7, the full variable domain reads EAGVAQSPRYKIIEKRQSVAFWCNPISGHATLYWYQQILGQGPKLLIQFQNNGVVDDSQLPKDRFSAERLKGVDSTLKIQPAKLEDSAVYLCASSLDYEQYFGPGTRLTVT.

This rearrangement joins TRBV15 to TRBJ2-6; D gene uncertain. The germline CDR1 and CDR2 sequences are LNHNV and YYDKDF (reference sequence). Trimming removed 5 bases from V and 0 bases from J, with 11 bases in between. CDR3 length: 16 residues. The CDR3 is CATSPGQNSGANVLTF. Here the CDR3 DNA reads TGTGCCACCAGCCCCGGCCAAAACTCTGGGGCCAACGTCCTGACTTTC.

This clone was seen a single time. J is TRBJ2-1 and V is TRBV28; 11 bases match TRBD2. From germline, CDR1 is MDHEN and CDR2 SYDVKM. The CDR3 totals 14 residues. The ends lost 5 bases at V and 7 bases at J; junction bases unmatched: 4. As DNA, the CDR3 is TGTGCCAGCAGTCGGACTAGCGGGTGGAATGAGCAGTTCTTC. This sequence encodes CASSRTSGWNEQFF.